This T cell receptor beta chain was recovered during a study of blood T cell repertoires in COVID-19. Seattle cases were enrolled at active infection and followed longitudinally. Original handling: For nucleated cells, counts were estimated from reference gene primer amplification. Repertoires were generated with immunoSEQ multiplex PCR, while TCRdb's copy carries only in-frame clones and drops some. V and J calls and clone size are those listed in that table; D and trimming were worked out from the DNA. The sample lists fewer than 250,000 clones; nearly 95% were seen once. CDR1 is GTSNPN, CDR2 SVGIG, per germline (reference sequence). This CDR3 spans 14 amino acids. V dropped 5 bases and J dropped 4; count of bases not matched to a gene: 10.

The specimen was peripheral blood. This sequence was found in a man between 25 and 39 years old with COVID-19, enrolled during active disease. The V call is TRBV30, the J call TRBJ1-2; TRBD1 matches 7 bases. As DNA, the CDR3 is TGTGCCTGGGGGAAAGGACAGGTAGTCTATGGCTACACCTTC. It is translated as CAWGKGQVVYGYTF.